This record covers a single T cell receptor (beta chain). The data derive from a study of PD-1 blockade in classical Hodgkin lymphoma. Clones were read by immunoSEQ multiplex PCR, and TCRdb kept only the in-frame ones, dropping some. The sample contains 40,000 or so clones, 80% to 90% of which appear only once. All patients relapsed after autologous stem cell transplantation, and brentuximab vedotin exposure varied. The sequence was obtained from a human donor with classical Hodgkin lymphoma. The sequences come from peripheral blood mononuclear cells (PBMCs), collected at baseline.

The CDR3 sequence: CASSLDLQIATNEKLFF. In DNA form, the CDR3 reads TGTGCCAGCAGCTTAGATTTGCAGATTGCAACTAATGAAAAACTGTTTTTT. V usage is TRBV11-2 and J usage is TRBJ1-4; D is unresolved. The CDR3 contains 17 residues. Germline values: CDR1 SGHAT, CDR2 FQNNGV. Trimming shortened V by 0 bases and J by 0 bases, and 11 bases separated the two germline ends.